Below, 25 T cell receptor beta chains from the same sample are listed, as sequenced in a study of identical twins (TCRdb year 2016). Library creation used 5' RACE. Sequencer: Illumina HiSeq 2000. The raw public reads went through TCRdb reprocessing: fastp at Q25, MiXCR clone calling, in-frame beta chains kept. One record per CDR3 amino acid sequence lists the most common genes and DNA. The sample has hundreds of thousands of distinct CDR3 sequences on record, about 24% of them singletons. The top ten clones comprise about 2.7% of the sample. In addition, the sample was reused for a study of T cells expressing NK-cell markers.

Specimen: CD4+ T cells sorted from blood. These receptors all stem from a woman in her late teens or twenties in good health.

The chain recombines TRBV12-5 with TRBJ2-1, with D tentatively TRBD1 or TRBD2 (6 bases each). Germline-derived CDR1 and CDR2 are LGHNT and FRNRAP. Trimming pared 0 bases from V and 7 bases from J, leaving 16 bases between. The CDR3 contains 16 residues. CDR3 sequence (DNA): TGTGCTAGTGGTTTGGTTGGGGGGCGGCCGGGGAATGAGCAGTTCTTC. Amino acid sequence: CASGLVGGRPGNEQFF.

The V call is TRBV15, the J call TRBJ1-1; D not certain. The CDR3 contains 14 residues. Trimming pared 3 bases from V and 3 bases from J, leaving 11 bases between. Germline lookup yields CDR1 LNHNV and CDR2 YYDKDF (reference sequence). CDR3 nucleotides: TGTGCCACCAGCAGGGACCTTCTGTACACTGAAGCTTTCTTT. Amino acids: CATSRDLLYTEAFF.

Comments on this clonotype: At one of its ends the junction is not consistent with the germline gene, which may arise from a read error. The CDR3 region is CCARDPRREGTDTQYF. The CDR3 DNA is TGCTGTGCTAGAGATCCAAGGCGGGAGGGTACAGATACGCAGTATTTT. The chain uses TRBV20-1 and TRBJ2-3, with TRBD2 identical over 9 bases. CDR1 is DFQATT, CDR2 SNEGSKA, per germline (reference sequence). The CDR3 totals 16 residues.

The rearrangement links TRBV12-3 or TRBV12-4 to TRBJ1-5; no clear D. The CDR3 is made up of 13 amino acids. Trimming took off 6 bases at V and 4 bases at J, with 10 bases between the two ends. As DNA, the CDR3 is TGTGCCAGCAGAAAACGGGTGAATCAGCCCCAGCATTTT. It encodes CASRKRVNQPQHF.

The rearrangement uses TRBV4-3 and TRBJ2-1; 9 positions match TRBD2. V was pared by 1 base and J by 1 base, with 5 bases of the junction left unmatched. Looked up from germline, CDR1 is LGHNA and CDR2 is YSLEER. The CDR3 covers 17 residues. The CDR3 bases are TGCGCCAGCAGCCAAGGTGTAGCGGGAGTGTCCTACAATGAGCAGTTCTTC. Residues: CASSQGVAGVSYNEQFF.

DNA of the CDR3: TGCAGCGTTGCCCCTGGGGGGGCCTACGAGCAGTACTTC. Amino acid sequence: CSVAPGGAYEQYF. The chain has TRBV29-1 and TRBJ2-7, with TRBD2 identical over 7 bases. After removal of 4 bases from V and 2 bases from J, the junction contained 5 bases not matched to a gene. CDR3 length equals 13 residues. Germline V gene data show CDR1 as SQVTM and CDR2 as ANQGSEA.

The rearrangement links TRBV18 to TRBJ1-1; D uncertain. Trimming cost V 5 bases and J 6 bases, with 7 bases left between them. Germline loops: CDR1 KGHSH, CDR2 LQKENI. CDR3 size: 11 residues. CDR3: CASSIGAEAFF. CDR3 DNA: TGTGCCAGCTCAATCGGGGCTGAAGCTTTCTTT. Full variable domain (remainder filled in from reference TRBV18 and TRBJ1-1): NAGVMQNPRHLVRRRGQEARLRCSPMKGHSHVYWYRQLPEEGLKFMVYLQKENIIDESGMPKERFSAEFPKEGPSILRIQQVVRGDSAAYFCASSIGAEAFFGQGTRLTVV.

This clonotype was counted a few times. V and J are TRBV20-1 and TRBJ2-1, with D uncertain. Germline CDR1 and CDR2: DFQATT and SNEGSKA (reference sequence). Trimming stripped 5 bases from V and 5 bases from J, with 7 bases between. This CDR3 region has 11 residues. CDR3 sequence reads: CSAPTHNEQFF. CDR3 DNA sequence: TGCAGTGCTCCCACTCACAATGAGCAGTTCTTC.

This rearrangement joins TRBV5-1 to TRBJ1-1; D is perhaps TRBD1 (6 bases). V was clipped by 7 bases and J by 5 bases, with 18 bases between them. Germline CDR1 is SGHRS and CDR2 is YFSETQ. The CDR3 extends over 14 amino acids. DNA for the CDR3: TGCGCCAGCGCATTAGCGGGGGCTAGAACTGAAGCTTTCTTT. This encodes CASALAGARTEAFF.

This sequence joins TRBV3-1 and TRBJ2-7; 12 nucleotides line up with TRBD2. The CDR3 has 17 amino acids. CDR1 is LGHDT, CDR2 YNNKEL, per germline (reference sequence). V shed 3 bases, J shed 2 bases, and the junction held 8 bases outside the gene matches. This chain's CDR3 is CASSQGEWTSGAYEQYF. CDR3 in DNA: TGTGCCAGCAGCCAGGGGGAATGGACTAGCGGGGCCTACGAGCAGTACTTC.

This clonotype has ten or more counts. J is TRBJ2-3 and V is TRBV2; TRBD1 agrees at 7 bases. The CDR3 is 15 amino acids. The V gene end was trimmed by 7 bases and the J gene end by 1 base; junction bases not matched to a gene: 8. Germline-derived CDR1 and CDR2 are SNHLY and FYNNEI. In nucleotides, the CDR3 is TGTGCCAGCACCCCCCGGGGACAGCGCACAGATACGCAGTATTTT. Translation gives CASTPRGQRTDTQYF. The full variable domain, rest sourced from reference TRBV2 and TRBJ2-3, is EPEVTQTPSHQVTQMGQEVILRCVPISNHLYFYWYRQILGQKVEFLVSFYNNEISEKSEIFDDQFSVERPDGSNFTLKIRSTKLEDSAMYFCASTPRGQRTDTQYFGPGTRLTVL.

This sequence joins TRBV5-1 and TRBJ2-1, with 8 bases matching TRBD2. CDR3 size: 16 residues. The trim removed 4 bases at V and 3 bases at J, leaving 9 bases unmatched. The germline CDR1 and CDR2 sequences are SGHRS and YFSETQ. The CDR3 DNA is TGCGCCAGCAGCCCAGCCCCCAGCGGGGGCTACAATGAGCAGTTCTTC. It encodes CASSPAPSGGYNEQFF.

This clonotype was seen more than once but under ten times. The rearrangement links TRBV11-2 to TRBJ2-2, with D unresolved. Germline V gene sequence: CDR1 SGHAT, CDR2 FQNNGV. V lost 2 bases and J lost 5, with 15 bases in between. CDR3 size: 16 residues. This CDR3 reads CASSLWAISDTGELFF. CDR3 nucleotides: TGTGCCAGCAGCTTATGGGCCATATCGGATACCGGGGAGCTGTTTTTT.

This clonotype was found a few times. The chain has TRBV11-2 and TRBJ2-1, with 9 bases matching TRBD2. CDR1 and CDR2 from the germline V gene are SGHAT and FQNNGV. The length of the CDR3 is 16 residues. Trimming removed 5 bases from V and 4 bases from J; junction bases left unmatched: 9. The CDR3 DNA is TGTGCCAGCAGCCCGGGGGTCAGCGGGAGGTACAATGAGCAGTTCTTC. This gives the protein CASSPGVSGRYNEQFF.

The rearrangement links TRBV5-5 to TRBJ2-7, with 11 bases lining up with TRBD2. Germline CDR1 reads SGHKS; CDR2 reads YYEKEE (reference sequence). V trimming: 5 bases; J trimming: 3 bases; junction bases outside the gene matches: 7. The CDR3 is 15 amino acids. The CDR3 DNA follows: TGTGCCAGCAGGGCTAGCGGGAGGCCGTACTACGAGCAGTACTTC. Translation gives CASRASGRPYYEQYF.

The V call is TRBV12-3 or TRBV12-4, the J call TRBJ2-1; 7 nucleotides agree with TRBD2. Losses at the gene ends were 3 bases for V and 14 bases for J; bases not matched to a gene: 4. There are 11 residues in the CDR3. Here the CDR3 reads CASSFAGEEFF. The DNA of the CDR3 is TGTGCCAGCAGTTTTGCGGGAGAGGAGTTCTTC.

The chain couples TRBV10-3 to TRBJ2-7; possible D gene TRBD1, 6 bases. This CDR3 has 13 amino acids. Germline V gives CDR1 ENHRY, CDR2 SYGVKD. V gave up 8 bases and J gave up 3 bases, with 14 bases separating them. The CDR3, as DNA: TGTGCCATCGAAGCACAGGGCAACTACGAGCAGTACTTC. This codes for CAIEAQGNYEQYF.

This chain uses TRBV5-1 with TRBJ2-7; unclear D gene. V lost 0 bases, J lost 6 bases, and 13 bases lay in between. The CDR3 totals 14 residues. The germline CDR1 and CDR2 sequences are SGHRS and YFSETQ. CDR3 loop: CASSLGASPLEQYF. CDR3 nucleotides: TGCGCCAGCAGCTTGGGGGCAAGCCCCCTCGAGCAGTACTTC.

This sequence joins TRBV5-1 and TRBJ2-2; 7 nucleotides match TRBD2. The CDR3 spans 16 residues. V gave up 1 base and J gave up 1 base; unmatched junction bases: 4. Germline CDR1 reads SGHRS; CDR2 reads YFSETQ. The CDR3 DNA reads as TGCGCCAGCAGCTTGATGGCTAGCGGGAACACCGGGGAGCTGTTTTTT. As protein: CASSLMASGNTGELFF. The full variable domain, completed using reference TRBV5-1 and TRBJ2-2, is KAGVTQTPRYLIKTRGQQVTLSCSPISGHRSVSWYQQTPGQGLQFLFEYFSETQRNKGNFPGRFSGRQFSNSRSEMNVSTLELGDSALYLCASSLMASGNTGELFFGEGSRLTVL.

The chain couples TRBV15 to TRBJ2-6, with D uncertain. The CDR3 spans 16 residues. Trimming took 1 base from V and 4 from J, leaving 11 bases between them. Germline V lookup: CDR1 LNHNV, CDR2 YYDKDF (reference sequence). Written as DNA, the CDR3 is TGTGCCACCAGCAGAGGGGGAATGAGAGGGGCCAACGTCCTGACTTTC. Amino acids: CATSRGGMRGANVLTF.

This rearrangement joins TRBV10-3 to TRBJ2-5; D is undetermined. V lost 2 bases, J lost 7 bases, and 8 bases lay in between. The V gene's germline CDR1 is ENHRY and CDR2 SYGVKD. The CDR3 contains 12 residues. The CDR3 region is CAISEPERTQYF. DNA for the CDR3: TGTGCCATCAGTGAGCCTGAGCGGACCCAGTACTTC.

Only a few counts were recorded for this clonotype. The genes are TRBV7-9 and TRBJ2-2; 13 bases fit TRBD2. Germline CDR1 and CDR2: SEHNR and FQNEAQ (reference sequence). V was pared by 5 bases and J by 5 bases, with 8 bases of the junction left unmatched. The CDR3 covers 17 residues. The CDR3 region is CASSPGTSGIRTGELFF. The CDR3 bases are TGTGCCAGCAGCCCGGGGACTAGCGGGATCAGGACCGGGGAGCTGTTTTTT. The full variable domain, with the rest looked up from reference TRBV7-9 and TRBJ2-2, is DTGVSQNPRHKITKRGQNVTFRCDPISEHNRLYWYRQTLGQGPEFLTYFQNEAQLEKSRLLSDRFSAERPKGSFSTLEIQRTEQGDSAMYLCASSPGTSGIRTGELFFGEGSRLTVL.

This rearrangement joins TRBV7-6 to TRBJ2-3, with a possible D match to TRBD2 (6 bases). The CDR3 runs 13 residues. Germline V gene lookup returns CDR1 SGHVS and CDR2 FNYEAQ. The germline V and J ends were trimmed by 6 bases and 4 bases, with 11 bases remaining between them. The CDR3: CASRAGRADTQYF. The CDR3 DNA reads TGTGCCAGCAGGGCGGGACGCGCAGATACGCAGTATTTT.

This chain connects TRBV7-9 to TRBJ2-2; D is undetermined. The CDR3 is 11 amino acids. Germline CDR1 is SEHNR and CDR2 is FQNEAQ (reference sequence). Deletions cut 2 bases from V and 10 bases from J, with 5 bases between. In DNA form, the CDR3 reads TGTGCCAGCAGCTTAATCGTGGAGCTGTTTTTT. Translating gives CASSLIVELFF.

The rearrangement links TRBV5-1 to TRBJ2-7, with D perhaps matching TRBD2 (5 bases). Between the trimmed V and J ends, which lost 1 base and 7 bases, there was a span of 21 bases. The length of the CDR3 is 16 residues. Germline values: CDR1 SGHRS, CDR2 YFSETQ. The CDR3 loop reads CASSLRSGNLPGEQYF. The CDR3 DNA reads as TGCGCCAGCAGCTTGAGATCAGGCAACCTCCCGGGGGAGCAGTACTTC.